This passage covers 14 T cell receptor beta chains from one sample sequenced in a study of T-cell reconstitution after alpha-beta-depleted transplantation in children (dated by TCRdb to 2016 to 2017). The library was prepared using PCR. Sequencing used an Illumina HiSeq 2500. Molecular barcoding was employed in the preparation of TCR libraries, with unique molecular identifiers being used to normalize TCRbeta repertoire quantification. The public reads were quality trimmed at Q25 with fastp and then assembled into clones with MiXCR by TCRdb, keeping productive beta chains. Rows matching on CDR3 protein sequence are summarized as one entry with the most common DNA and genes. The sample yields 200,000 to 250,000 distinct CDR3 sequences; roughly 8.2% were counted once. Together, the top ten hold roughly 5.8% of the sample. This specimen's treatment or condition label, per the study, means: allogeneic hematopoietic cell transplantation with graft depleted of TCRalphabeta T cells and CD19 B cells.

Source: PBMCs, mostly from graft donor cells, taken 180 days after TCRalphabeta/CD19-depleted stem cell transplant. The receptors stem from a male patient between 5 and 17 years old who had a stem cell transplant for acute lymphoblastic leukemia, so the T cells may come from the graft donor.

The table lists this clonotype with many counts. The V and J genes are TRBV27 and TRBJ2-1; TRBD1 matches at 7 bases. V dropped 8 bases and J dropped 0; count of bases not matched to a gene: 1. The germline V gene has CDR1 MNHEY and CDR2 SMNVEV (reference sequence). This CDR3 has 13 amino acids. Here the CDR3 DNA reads TGTGCCAGCCGACAGGGCTCCTACAATGAGCAGTTCTTC. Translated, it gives CASRQGSYNEQFF.

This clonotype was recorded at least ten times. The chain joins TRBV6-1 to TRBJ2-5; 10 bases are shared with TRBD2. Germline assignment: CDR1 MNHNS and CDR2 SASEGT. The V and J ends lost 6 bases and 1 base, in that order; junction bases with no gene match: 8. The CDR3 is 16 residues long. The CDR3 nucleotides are TGTGCCAGCAGCCCGACTAGCGGGCTAACCCAAGAGACCCAGTACTTC. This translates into CASSPTSGLTQETQYF.

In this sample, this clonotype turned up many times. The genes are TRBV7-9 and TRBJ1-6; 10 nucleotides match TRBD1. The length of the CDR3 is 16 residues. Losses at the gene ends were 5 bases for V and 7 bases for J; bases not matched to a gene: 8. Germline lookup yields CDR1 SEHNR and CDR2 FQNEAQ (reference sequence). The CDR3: CASSPPGTGANSPLHF. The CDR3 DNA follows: TGTGCCAGCAGCCCTCCGGGGACAGGGGCCAATTCACCCCTCCACTTT.

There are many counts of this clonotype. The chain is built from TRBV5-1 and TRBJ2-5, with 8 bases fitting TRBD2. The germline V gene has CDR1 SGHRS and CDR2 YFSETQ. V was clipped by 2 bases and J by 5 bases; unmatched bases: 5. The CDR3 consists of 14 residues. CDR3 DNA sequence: TGCGCCAGCAGCTTTGGCGGGGGGAAGGAGACCCAGTACTTC. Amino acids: CASSFGGGKETQYF.

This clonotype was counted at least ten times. DNA for the CDR3: TGTGCCAGCAGCTTAGTCCAGGGTTTAGATACGCAGTATTTT. This translates into CASSLVQGLDTQYF. V gene TRBV7-2 combines with J gene TRBJ2-3; D may be TRBD1 (5 bases). With 1 base removed from V and 5 bases from J, the gap between germline ends came to 10 bases. The CDR3 has 14 amino acids. The germline V gene has CDR1 SGHTA and CDR2 FQGNSA.

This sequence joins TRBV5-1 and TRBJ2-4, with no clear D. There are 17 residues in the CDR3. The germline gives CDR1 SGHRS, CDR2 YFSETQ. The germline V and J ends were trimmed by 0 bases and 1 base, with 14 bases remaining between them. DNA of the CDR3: TGCGCCAGCAGCTTGGGATCGTGGCTGGGGGCCAAAAACATTCAGTACTTC. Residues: CASSLGSWLGAKNIQYF. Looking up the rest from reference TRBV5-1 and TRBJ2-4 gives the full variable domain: KAGVTQTPRYLIKTRGQQVTLSCSPISGHRSVSWYQQTPGQGLQFLFEYFSETQRNKGNFPGRFSGRQFSNSRSEMNVSTLELGDSALYLCASSLGSWLGAKNIQYFGAGTRLSVL.

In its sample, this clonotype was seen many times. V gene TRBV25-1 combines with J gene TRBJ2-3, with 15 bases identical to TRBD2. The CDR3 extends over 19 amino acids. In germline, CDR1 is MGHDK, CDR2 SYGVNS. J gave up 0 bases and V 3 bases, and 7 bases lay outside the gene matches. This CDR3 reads CASSERGLAGGTSTDTQYF. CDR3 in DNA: TGTGCCAGCAGTGAGAGGGGACTAGCGGGAGGAACCAGCACAGATACGCAGTATTTT.

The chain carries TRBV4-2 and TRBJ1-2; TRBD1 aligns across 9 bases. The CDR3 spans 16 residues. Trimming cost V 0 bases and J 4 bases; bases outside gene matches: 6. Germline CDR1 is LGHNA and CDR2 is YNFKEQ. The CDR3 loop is CASSQDLDRGGYGYTF. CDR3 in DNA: TGTGCCAGCAGCCAAGATTTGGACAGGGGCGGCTATGGCTACACCTTC.

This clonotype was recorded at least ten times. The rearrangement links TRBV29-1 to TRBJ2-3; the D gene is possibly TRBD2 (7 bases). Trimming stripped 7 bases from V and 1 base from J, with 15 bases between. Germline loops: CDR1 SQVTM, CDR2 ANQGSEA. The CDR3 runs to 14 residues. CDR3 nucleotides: TGCAGCGGCCGCCGGGGGGCTGGCACAGATACGCAGTATTTT. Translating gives CSGRRGAGTDTQYF.

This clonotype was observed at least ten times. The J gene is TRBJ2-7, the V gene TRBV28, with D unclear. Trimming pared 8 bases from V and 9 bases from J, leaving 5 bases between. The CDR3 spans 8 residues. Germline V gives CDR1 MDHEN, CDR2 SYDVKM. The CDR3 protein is CASGGQYF. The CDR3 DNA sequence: TGTGCCAGCGGCGGGCAGTACTTC.

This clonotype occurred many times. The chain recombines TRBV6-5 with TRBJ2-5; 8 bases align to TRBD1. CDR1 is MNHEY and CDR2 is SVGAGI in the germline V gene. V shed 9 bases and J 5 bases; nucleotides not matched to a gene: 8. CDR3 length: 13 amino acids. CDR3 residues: CARETGAGETQYF. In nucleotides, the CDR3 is TGTGCCAGGGAGACAGGGGCCGGGGAGACCCAGTACTTC.

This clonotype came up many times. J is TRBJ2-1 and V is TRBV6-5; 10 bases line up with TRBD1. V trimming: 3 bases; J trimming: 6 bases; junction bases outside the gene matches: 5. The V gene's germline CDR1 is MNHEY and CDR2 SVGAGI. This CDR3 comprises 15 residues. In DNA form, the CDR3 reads TGTGCCAGCAGTTATGGGGACAGGGGTAGCAATGAGCAGTTCTTC. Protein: CASSYGDRGSNEQFF.

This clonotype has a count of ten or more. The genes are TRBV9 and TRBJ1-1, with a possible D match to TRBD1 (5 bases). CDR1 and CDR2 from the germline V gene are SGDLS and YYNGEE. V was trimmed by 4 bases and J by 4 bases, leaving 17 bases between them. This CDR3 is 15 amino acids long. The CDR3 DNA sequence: TGTGCCAGCAGCATCCTGACAGCCGGGGGCACTGAAGCTTTCTTT. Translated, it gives CASSILTAGGTEAFF.

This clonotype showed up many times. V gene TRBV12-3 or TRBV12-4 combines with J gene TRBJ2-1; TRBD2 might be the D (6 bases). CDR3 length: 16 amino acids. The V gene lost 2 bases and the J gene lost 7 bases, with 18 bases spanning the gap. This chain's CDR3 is CASSLSWGRDLNEQFF. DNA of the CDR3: TGTGCCAGCAGTTTAAGCTGGGGCAGGGACTTAAATGAGCAGTTCTTC.